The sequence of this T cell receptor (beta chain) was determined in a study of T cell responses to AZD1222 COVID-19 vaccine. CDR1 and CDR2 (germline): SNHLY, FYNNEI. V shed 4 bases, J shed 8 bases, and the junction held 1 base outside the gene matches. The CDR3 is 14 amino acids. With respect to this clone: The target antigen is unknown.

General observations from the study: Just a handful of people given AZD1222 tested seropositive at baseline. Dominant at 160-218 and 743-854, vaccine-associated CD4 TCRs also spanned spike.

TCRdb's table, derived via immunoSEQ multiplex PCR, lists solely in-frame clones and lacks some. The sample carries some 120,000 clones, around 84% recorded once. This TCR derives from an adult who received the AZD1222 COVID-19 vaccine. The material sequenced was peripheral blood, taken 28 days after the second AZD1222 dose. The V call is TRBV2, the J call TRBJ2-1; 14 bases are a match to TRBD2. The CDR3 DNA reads TGTGCCAGCAGTGGACTAGCGGGGGGGCATGAGCAGTTCTTC. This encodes CASSGLAGGHEQFF.